One and the same sample provided the 26 T cell receptor beta chains below, sequenced in a study of Ad26.COV2.S vaccination and SARS-CoV-2 variants. Documented treatment: 19 received Ad26.COV2.S at low or high dose, single or two shots; roughly five received placebo; per-sample allocation not given. Sampling was done on day 63 after the first vaccine or placebo injection. Here immunoSEQ multiplex PCR was the method, and the copy in TCRdb shows in-frame clones only, minus some. The profile covers 440,000 or so clones, with 80% to 90% appearing a single time and more than 1.5% taken by the ten largest. The sample consisted of peripheral blood, taken in a trial of Ad26.COV2.S vaccine versus placebo. The receptors here all came from a person between 18 and 65 years old who received the Ad26.COV2.S COVID-19 vaccine or a placebo.

This chain uses TRBV18 with TRBJ1-1, with 7 bases aligning to TRBD1. The length of the CDR3 is 14 residues. Looked up from germline, CDR1 is KGHSH and CDR2 is LQKENI. V was pared by 4 bases and J by 5 bases, with 7 bases of the junction left unmatched. CDR3 residues: CASSQTGAGTEAFF. CDR3 DNA: TGTGCCAGCTCACAAACAGGGGCAGGAACTGAAGCTTTCTTT. The full variable domain, with the rest looked up from reference TRBV18 and TRBJ1-1, is NAGVMQNPRHLVRRRGQEARLRCSPMKGHSHVYWYRQLPEEGLKFMVYLQKENIIDESGMPKERFSAEFPKEGPSILRIQQVVRGDSAAYFCASSQTGAGTEAFFGQGTRLTVV.

This clone was seen only a few times. The same CDR3 is also encoded by other DNA sequences in this sample. The chain recombines TRBV7-9 with TRBJ1-1, with D unclear. The CDR3 extends over 13 amino acids. The V end lost 2 bases, the J end lost 0 bases, and 4 bases lay between the germline ends. Germline V gives CDR1 SEHNR, CDR2 FQNEAQ (reference sequence). CDR3 nucleotide sequence: TGTGCCAGCAGCTTAATCATGAACACTGAAGCTTTCTTT. Its protein is CASSLIMNTEAFF.

This chain joins TRBV9 and TRBJ2-5, with D perhaps TRBD2 (5 bases). Germline CDR1 is SGDLS and CDR2 is YYNGEE. This CDR3 region has 13 residues. V was shortened by 3 bases and J by 4 bases, with 10 bases between the two germline ends. CDR3 in DNA: TGTGCCAGCAGCGCCCGTGGAGGAGAGACCCAGTACTTC. It yields the protein CASSARGGETQYF.

The chain employs TRBV3-1 (or the pseudogene TRBV3-2) and TRBJ1-1; unclear D gene. CDR3 length: 18 amino acids. Germline V gene lookup returns CDR1 LGHDT and CDR2 YNNKEL (reference sequence). Trimming took 3 bases from V and 11 from J, leaving 31 bases between them. The CDR3: CASSHPGREPDRVGDAFF. The CDR3 DNA reads as TGTGCCAGCAGCCACCCGGGAAGGGAGCCCGACCGGGTCGGTGATGCTTTCTTT.

The chain has TRBV5-6 and TRBJ1-6, with D unresolved. CDR1 SGHDT and CDR2 YYEEEE come from the germline V gene. The germline V and J ends were trimmed by 2 bases and 0 bases, with 12 bases remaining between them. CDR3 length: 17 residues. The CDR3 region has the DNA TGTGCCAGCAGCTTTTTCCAGGATCTCTCCTATAATTCACCCCTCCACTTT. The encoded protein is CASSFFQDLSYNSPLHF. The entire variable domain, with the rest obtained from reference TRBV5-6 and TRBJ1-6, is as follows: DAGVTQSPTHLIKTRGQQVTLRCSPKSGHDTVSWYQQALGQGPQFIFQYYEEEERQRGNFPDRFSGHQFPNYSSELNVNALLLGDSALYLCASSFFQDLSYNSPLHFGNGTRLTVT.

The sample holds one count of this clone. The chain uses TRBV5-1 and TRBJ1-2; tentatively, D is TRBD1 (6 bases). Germline loops: CDR1 SGHRS, CDR2 YFSETQ. Between the trimmed V and J ends, which lost 0 bases and 0 bases, there was a span of 9 bases. The CDR3 loop spans 15 amino acids. The CDR3 DNA reads TGCGCCAGCAGCTTGGGCAGGGGCCCTAACTATGGCTACACCTTC. Its translation is CASSLGRGPNYGYTF.

The V gene is TRBV20-1, the J gene TRBJ1-6; TRBD1 is a possible D gene (6 bases). This CDR3 is 14 amino acids long. Germline V gene sequence: CDR1 DFQATT, CDR2 SNEGSKA (reference sequence). With 3 bases removed from V and 5 bases from J, the gap between germline ends came to 11 bases. The CDR3 DNA is TGCAGTGCTAGTGGGGGGGCCCATAATTCACCCCTCCACTTT. It is translated as CSASGGAHNSPLHF.

This clone was counted many times. The chain joins TRBV11-2 to TRBJ2-7; D is perhaps TRBD2 (6 bases). The V and J ends lost 5 bases and 6 bases respectively, with 17 bases between them. This CDR3 has 14 amino acids. Germline CDR1 SGHAT, CDR2 FQNNGV. CDR3 loop: CASSHGASASEQYF. As DNA, the CDR3 is TGTGCCAGCAGCCACGGTGCTAGCGCGTCCGAGCAGTACTTC.

The chain has TRBV3-1 (or the pseudogene TRBV3-2) and TRBJ1-2; unclear D gene. The CDR3 has 15 amino acids. V lost 0 bases and J lost 3, with 11 bases in between. Germline-derived CDR1 and CDR2 are LGHDT and YNNKEL (reference sequence). The CDR3 spells CASSQDRGSYYGYTF. In DNA form, the CDR3 reads TGTGCCAGCAGCCAAGATCGCGGCAGCTACTATGGCTACACCTTC.

The genes are TRBV30 and TRBJ2-3, with 12 positions matching TRBD2. This CDR3 has 17 residues. V lost 0 bases and J lost 2; bases outside the gene matches: 6. Looked up from germline, CDR1 is GTSNPN and CDR2 is SVGIG (reference sequence). The CDR3, as DNA: TGTGCCTGGAGTGTCATGAGGACTAGCGGGACCACAGATACGCAGTATTTT. Translated, it gives CAWSVMRTSGTTDTQYF.

The V and J genes are TRBV7-2 and TRBJ2-1; D tentatively reads TRBD1 or TRBD2 (6 bases each). The germline V gene encodes CDR1 SGHTA and CDR2 FQGNSA. The CDR3 consists of 15 residues. V lost 7 bases, J lost 7 bases, and 20 bases lay in between. This chain's CDR3 is CASTAFIGGGNEQFF. The CDR3 DNA is TGTGCCAGCACCGCTTTCATAGGGGGAGGAAATGAGCAGTTCTTC.

The chain couples TRBV19 to TRBJ2-3, with 15 bases matching TRBD2. V lost 3 bases and J lost 7; bases outside the gene matches: 8. CDR1 is LNHDA, CDR2 SQIVND, per germline (reference sequence). CDR3 length equals 17 residues. The DNA for the CDR3 is TGTGCCAGTAGTATTTATGGACTAGCGGGGGGGATGAATACGCAGTATTTT. Amino acids: CASSIYGLAGGMNTQYF.

The CDR3 sequence: CASSYRWGNNEQFF. The CDR3 DNA is TGTGCCAGCAGCTACCGGTGGGGGAACAATGAGCAGTTCTTC. The chain uses TRBV7-8 and TRBJ2-1; either TRBD1 or TRBD2 may fit D (5 bases each). Per the germline V gene, CDR1 is SGHVS and CDR2 is FQNEAQ. The CDR3 consists of 14 residues. V was pared by 4 bases and J by 5 bases, with 12 bases between.

In regard to this clone: The same CDR3 arises from other DNA sequences in this sample as well. The chain uses TRBV29-1 and TRBJ2-1; D is undetermined. Trimming took off 7 bases at V and 3 bases at J, with 4 bases between the two ends. Germline V CDR1 and CDR2: SQVTM, ANQGSEA. CDR3 length equals 10 residues. CDR3 coding DNA: TGCAGCGCCCACTACAATGAGCAGTTCTTC. Translation gives CSAHYNEQFF.

This sequence joins TRBV2 and TRBJ2-1, with D unresolved. CDR3 length equals 10 residues. V shed 7 bases and J shed 9 bases, with 7 bases lying between them. From germline, CDR1 is SNHLY and CDR2 FYNNEI. The DNA for the CDR3 is TGTGCCAGCACGGTCGTTGAGCAGTTCTTC. The encoded protein is CASTVVEQFF. The whole variable domain, filled in from reference TRBV2 and TRBJ2-1, reads EPEVTQTPSHQVTQMGQEVILRCVPISNHLYFYWYRQILGQKVEFLVSFYNNEISEKSEIFDDQFSVERPDGSNFTLKIRSTKLEDSAMYFCASTVVEQFFGPGTRLTVL.

This clone appeared once. The J gene is TRBJ2-1, the V gene TRBV30, with D uncertain. Trimming pared 5 bases from V and 3 bases from J, leaving 5 bases between. The CDR3 length is 11 residues. CDR1 is GTSNPN, CDR2 SVGIG, per germline (reference sequence). CDR3 nucleotides: TGTGCCTGGGCCTTCTACAATGAGCAGTTCTTC. Translating it yields CAWAFYNEQFF.

This clone was found a few times. This chain connects TRBV3-1 (or the pseudogene TRBV3-2) to TRBJ2-2; D remains unclear. The CDR3 has 14 amino acids. Germline CDR1 reads LGHDT; CDR2 reads YNNKEL (reference sequence). V lost 2 bases, J lost 3 bases, and 7 bases lay in between. The CDR3, as DNA: TGTGCCAGCAGCCAACCGGTGCACACCGGGGAGCTGTTTTTT. As protein: CASSQPVHTGELFF.

In its sample, this clone was seen a few times. V usage is TRBV3-1 (or the pseudogene TRBV3-2) and J usage is TRBJ2-7; possibly TRBD2 for D (6 bases). V lost 2 bases and J lost 6, with 17 bases in between. The CDR3 has 15 residues. Germline-derived CDR1 and CDR2 are LGHDT and YNNKEL (reference sequence). DNA of the CDR3: TGTGCCAGCAGCCAAATTGGTCTAGCGCTTGGCGAGCAGTACTTC. Amino acids: CASSQIGLALGEQYF.

The genes are TRBV4-3 and TRBJ1-2, with TRBD1 matching 7 bases. The CDR3 has 15 residues. Germline CDR1 LGHNA, CDR2 YSLEER. V shed 0 bases, J shed 7 bases, and the junction held 8 bases outside the gene matches. This CDR3 reads CASSQDKQGVRGYTF. CDR3 bases: TGCGCCAGCAGCCAAGATAAGCAGGGGGTTCGTGGCTACACCTTC.

DNA for the CDR3: TGTGCCAGCAGTTTATCACAGGGATACACAGATACGCAGTATTTT. This encodes CASSLSQGYTDTQYF. V usage is TRBV27 and J usage is TRBJ2-3; possibly TRBD1 for D (6 bases). With 0 bases removed from V and 2 bases from J, the gap between germline ends came to 9 bases. Germline V CDR1 and CDR2: MNHEY, SMNVEV (reference sequence). CDR3 length: 15 amino acids.

The chain uses TRBV10-3 and TRBJ2-5, with a possible D match to TRBD1 (5 bases). Trimming took 0 bases from V and 7 from J, leaving 9 bases between them. Germline V lookup: CDR1 ENHRY, CDR2 SYGVKD. The CDR3 length is 13 residues. This CDR3 is CAISESQVGTQYF. Here the CDR3 DNA reads TGTGCCATCAGTGAGTCACAGGTTGGGACCCAGTACTTC.

The count of this clone is one. The J gene is TRBJ1-2, the V gene TRBV6-5; unclear D gene. Deletions cut 4 bases from V and 3 bases from J, with 15 bases between. From germline, CDR1 is MNHEY and CDR2 SVGAGI. The CDR3 is 15 residues long. The CDR3 nucleotides read TGTGCCAGCAGTTCACTTCTCCCCTTCCACTATGGCTACACCTTC. Translation gives CASSSLLPFHYGYTF.

The chain couples TRBV5-1 to TRBJ2-3; D remains ambiguous. The CDR3 runs 14 residues. The V gene lost 0 bases and the J gene lost 5 bases, with 10 bases spanning the gap. Germline-derived CDR1 and CDR2 are SGHRS and YFSETQ. The CDR3 region is CASSLGSPKDTQYF. The CDR3 region has the DNA TGCGCCAGCAGCTTGGGTTCCCCAAAAGATACGCAGTATTTT.

This clone was observed a few times. This chain joins TRBV19 and TRBJ1-5; D call uncertain. Germline V CDR1 and CDR2: LNHDA, SQIVND (reference sequence). Deletions cut 5 bases from V and 2 bases from J, with 19 bases between. This CDR3 region has 17 residues. This CDR3 reads CASSEDGVYIGNQPQHF. The CDR3 bases are TGTGCCAGTAGTGAAGACGGAGTATATATTGGCAATCAGCCCCAGCATTTT.

The chain uses TRBV9 and TRBJ1-4; D may be TRBD1 (6 bases). The V gene lost 4 bases and the J gene lost 0 bases, with 16 bases spanning the gap. The CDR3 is 17 residues long. In germline, CDR1 is SGDLS, CDR2 YYNGEE. CDR3 sequence: CASSLRGGHATNEKLFF. In DNA form, the CDR3 reads TGTGCCAGCAGCCTTCGGGGGGGCCATGCAACTAATGAAAAACTGTTTTTT. The full variable domain, rest sourced from reference TRBV9 and TRBJ1-4, is DSGVTQTPKHLITATGQRVTLRCSPRSGDLSVYWYQQSLDQGLQFLIQYYNGEERAKGNILERFSAQQFPDLHSELNLSSLELGDSALYFCASSLRGGHATNEKLFFGSGTQLSVL.

CDR3 in DNA: TGTGCCTGGAGTGTAACGAACTCCTATAATTCACCCCTCCACTTT. The encoded protein is CAWSVTNSYNSPLHF. The gene calls are TRBV30 and TRBJ1-6; D is ambiguous. Germline values: CDR1 GTSNPN, CDR2 SVGIG (reference sequence). This CDR3 spans 15 amino acids. V lost 0 bases, J lost 0 bases, and 6 bases lay in between.